The rows below give T cell receptor beta chains drawn from one sample of a study of cytomegalovirus exposure and HLA in healthy donors. Profiled with immunoSEQ multiplex PCR; TCRdb holds only in-frame clones, not every one. The sample has more than 150,000 clones; more than 65% are singletons. The sequenced sample was PBMCs. Source of these receptors: a woman aged 25 to 39 in good health and CMV-seropositive. CDR3s include the opening cysteine and the closing phenylalanine or tryptophan. A D gene is named only where the DNA matches it firmly. Clone size is given for some rows only: seen once, a few or many times, or a class if the clone is expanded.

V	D	size	J	CDR3	DNA
TRBV4-1	-	-	TRBJ2-1	CASSQVGRAPYNEQFF	TGCGCCAGCAGCCAAGTAGGGAGAGCGCCCTACAATGAGCAGTTCTTC
TRBV19	TRBD1	few	TRBJ2-7	CASSIDPGGSSEQYF	TGTGCCAGTAGTATAGATCCAGGGGGCAGTTCCGAGCAGTACTTC
TRBV4-2	-	-	TRBJ2-5	CASSQDQEETQYF	TGTGCCAGCAGCCAAGACCAGGAAGAGACCCAGTACTTC
TRBV5-6	-	-	TRBJ2-1	CASSRAAYNEQFF	TGTGCCAGCAGTCGAGCGGCCTACAATGAGCAGTTCTTC
TRBV4-3	-	-	TRBJ2-1	CASSQLKRWTADGNEQFF	TGCGCCAGCAGCCAACTGAAAAGGTGGACAGCCGACGGCAATGAGCAGTTCTTC
TRBV7-2	-	-	TRBJ1-2	CASSSFRAFDGYTF	TGTGCCAGCAGCTCATTCAGGGCGTTCGATGGCTACACCTTC
TRBV18	-	-	TRBJ1-2	CASSPGGNYGYTF	TGTGCCAGCTCACCGGGAGGGAACTATGGCTACACCTTC
TRBV19	-	-	TRBJ2-2	CATKGGARLAGELFF	TGTGCCACTAAAGGCGGCGCGAGACTGGCCGGGGAGCTGTTTTTT
TRBV4-2	-	-	TRBJ1-5	CASSQERGTIDQPQHF	TGTGCCAGCAGCCAAGAAAGAGGGACAATTGATCAGCCCCAGCATTTT
TRBV10-3	-	-	TRBJ2-7	CAIIIEGTYEQYF	TGTGCCATCATCATTGAGGGCACCTACGAGCAGTACTTC
TRBV2	TRBD1	-	TRBJ1-5	CASRPGTGSNQPQHF	TGTGCCAGCCGTCCCGGGACAGGAAGCAATCAGCCCCAGCATTTT
TRBV10-1	TRBD2	-	TRBJ2-7	CASSESLGLAGHPNSYEQYF	TGCGCCAGCAGTGAGTCGTTGGGACTAGCGGGTCACCCGAACTCCTACGAGCAGTACTTC
TRBV2	TRBD1	few	TRBJ1-4	CANWNRGFRQLFF	TGTGCCAACTGGAACAGGGGATTTAGGCAACTGTTTTTT
TRBV6-5	TRBD2	-	TRBJ2-7	CASSYLPVTSDYEQYF	TGTGCCAGCAGTTACTTGCCGGTGACTAGCGACTACGAGCAGTACTTC
TRBV7-9	TRBD2	-	TRBJ2-2	CASSEAGTRIGELFF	TGTGCCAGCAGCGAGGCCGGGACTAGGATCGGGGAGCTGTTTTTT
TRBV13	TRBD1	-	TRBJ2-1	CASSLESWDRRDEQFF	TGTGCCAGCAGCTTAGAAAGCTGGGACAGGAGGGATGAGCAGTTCTTC
TRBV11-2	-	-	TRBJ1-1	CASSLNRATEAFF	TGTGCCAGCAGCTTGAACAGGGCCACTGAAGCTTTCTTT
TRBV7-2	-	-	TRBJ2-3	CASSLGWEGTDTQYF	TGTGCCAGCAGCTTAGGGTGGGAGGGCACAGATACGCAGTATTTT
TRBV4-2	-	-	TRBJ2-2	CASSQDRLFGGELFF	TGTGCCAGCAGCCAAGATCGACTATTCGGCGGGGAGCTGTTTTTT
TRBV27	-	few	TRBJ1-1	CASSFGGDSNTEAFF	TGTGCCAGCAGTTTCGGCGGGGACTCGAACACTGAAGCTTTCTTT
TRBV5-6	TRBD1	-	TRBJ2-5	CASTPDRGETQYF	TGTGCCAGCACCCCCGACAGGGGCGAGACCCAGTACTTC
TRBV2	-	-	TRBJ1-5	CASSGGEGMNQPQHF	TGTGCCAGCAGCGGGGGAGAAGGAATGAATCAGCCCCAGCATTTT
TRBV5-5	-	-	TRBJ1-6	CASSSLPSSYNSPLHF	TGTGCCAGCAGCTCACTTCCGAGCTCCTATAATTCACCCCTCCACTTT
TRBV4-2	-	few	TRBJ2-1	CASSQGETVNGNNEQFF	TGTGCCAGCAGCCAAGGGGAGACCGTAAATGGGAACAATGAGCAGTTCTTC
TRBV6-1	-	-	TRBJ2-1	CASRNRDTDYNEQFF	TGTGCCAGCAGAAACCGGGACACGGATTACAATGAGCAGTTCTTC
TRBV18	-	-	TRBJ1-1	CASSPLKLNTEAFF	TGTGCCAGCTCACCACTTAAGCTGAACACTGAAGCTTTCTTT
TRBV5-4	-	-	TRBJ2-7	CASSPNRQVAQYF	TGTGCCAGCAGCCCAAATAGACAGGTCGCGCAGTACTTC
TRBV19	-	-	TRBJ2-1	CASSTRLGDEQFF	TGTGCCAGTAGTACCAGACTTGGCGATGAGCAGTTCTTC
TRBV7-9	-	-	TRBJ1-6	CASSLARGAGYSPLHF	TGTGCCAGCAGCTTAGCGCGAGGGGCGGGATATTCACCCCTCCACTTT
TRBV6-5	-	-	TRBJ2-7	CASSYSRGYGEQYF	TGTGCCAGCAGTTACTCGAGAGGGTACGGCGAGCAGTACTTC
TRBV5-1	TRBD1	-	TRBJ2-4	CASSLDRQGSRGNIQYF	TGCGCCAGCAGCTTGGATCGACAGGGGTCGAGGGGGAACATTCAGTACTTC
TRBV19	TRBD1	-	TRBJ1-1	CASIQGGALTEAFF	TGTGCCAGTATACAGGGGGGCGCATTAACTGAAGCTTTCTTT
TRBV5-4	-	-	TRBJ1-1	CASSSGNHLTSGAFF	TGTGCCAGCAGCTCCGGGAATCACCTCACCTCGGGGGCTTTCTTT
TRBV18	-	-	TRBJ2-4	CASSPQVLAKNIQYF	TGTGCCAGCTCACCGCAGGTCCTAGCCAAAAACATTCAGTACTTC
TRBV27	TRBD1	-	TRBJ2-7	CASSFLHSGGSYEQYF	TGTGCCAGCAGTTTCCTTCATTCAGGGGGCTCCTACGAGCAGTACTTC
TRBV6-6	-	-	TRBJ1-4	CASSYEREKLFF	TGTGCCAGCAGTTATGAGAGGGAAAAACTGTTTTTT
TRBV28	-	-	TRBJ1-2	CASSSAGRTPEGYGYTF	TGTGCCAGCAGTTCGGCCGGGCGGACGCCGGAGGGATATGGCTACACCTTC
TRBV25-1	-	-	TRBJ2-7	CASRAGGSSYEQYF	TGTGCCAGCAGAGCCGGAGGCAGTTCCTACGAGCAGTACTTC
TRBV5-5	-	-	TRBJ1-1	CASSPGARFGTEAFF	TGTGCCAGCAGCCCAGGGGCCAGGTTCGGTACTGAAGCTTTCTTT
TRBV20-1	-	-	TRBJ1-2	CSARDIYGYTF	TGCAGTGCTAGAGACATCTATGGCTACACCTTC
TRBV18	-	-	TRBJ2-7	CASSPSGTYEQYF	TGTGCCAGCTCACCGTCCGGGACCTACGAGCAGTACTTC
TRBV19	TRBD1	few	TRBJ2-1	CASSIGQGTYNEQFF	TGTGCCAGTAGTATAGGACAGGGGACCTACAATGAGCAGTTCTTC
TRBV4-1	TRBD2	-	TRBJ2-3	CASSQGTSGYSDTQYF	TGCGCCAGCAGCCAAGGGACTAGCGGTTACTCAGATACGCAGTATTTT
TRBV7-8	-	-	TRBJ1-1	CASSSRTVNTEAFF	TGTGCCAGCAGCTCTCGGACAGTAAACACTGAAGCTTTCTTT
TRBV19	-	-	TRBJ2-7	CASSIGRGSSYEQYF	TGTGCCAGTAGTATCGGCAGGGGCTCCTCCTACGAGCAGTACTTC
TRBV4-3	TRBD2	few	TRBJ2-1	CASSQDAAGGANEQFF	TGCGCCAGCAGCCAAGATGCTGCCGGGGGGGCCAATGAGCAGTTCTTC
TRBV27	TRBD1	-	TRBJ1-5	CASSLKGASNQPQHF	TGTGCCAGCAGTTTAAAGGGGGCAAGCAATCAGCCCCAGCATTTT
TRBV13	-	-	TRBJ2-1	CASSPNLAGGDPNEQFF	TGTGCCAGCAGCCCAAACTTGGCAGGAGGGGATCCCAATGAGCAGTTCTTC
TRBV5-1	TRBD2	-	TRBJ2-5	CASSLFGGGLQETQYF	TGCGCCAGCAGCTTGTTCGGCGGGGGGCTACAAGAGACCCAGTACTTC
TRBV10-3	-	-	TRBJ2-3	CAIQGTDTQYF	TGTGCCATCCAGGGGACAGATACGCAGTATTTT
TRBV5-1	-	-	TRBJ1-1	CASSLEYMPTEAFF	TGCGCCAGCAGCTTGGAATACATGCCCACTGAAGCTTTCTTT
TRBV6-5	TRBD1	-	TRBJ2-2	CASSSQGSGELFF	TGTGCCAGCAGTTCACAGGGGTCCGGGGAGCTGTTTTTT
TRBV7-9	-	-	TRBJ2-7	CASSSQAHTGGPRGYEQYF	TGTGCCAGCAGCTCCCAAGCTCACACCGGAGGGCCGAGGGGCTACGAGCAGTACTTC
TRBV6-6	-	-	TRBJ2-4	CASIRGTPDIQYF	TGTGCCAGCATCCGGGGGACCCCGGACATTCAGTACTTC
TRBV5-1	-	-	TRBJ2-3	CASSLASGVADTQYF	TGCGCCAGCAGCTTGGCTTCAGGGGTTGCGGATACGCAGTATTTT
TRBV13	-	-	TRBJ2-1	CASRYTSGFKEQFF	TGTGCCAGTAGGTATACTTCAGGGTTCAAGGAGCAGTTCTTC
TRBV19	-	-	TRBJ1-1	CASTYRNTEAFF	TGTGCCAGTACCTACAGGAACACTGAAGCTTTCTTT
TRBV6-5	TRBD1	-	TRBJ1-1	CASSFSTGGKNTEAFF	TGTGCCAGCAGTTTTAGCACAGGGGGGAAGAACACTGAAGCTTTCTTT
TRBV19	-	-	TRBJ1-1	CASRLVRGVGGEAFF	TGTGCCAGTAGGCTAGTTAGGGGCGTCGGGGGTGAAGCTTTCTTT
TRBV11-2	-	-	TRBJ2-7	CASSLVGHLESRYF	TGTGCCAGCAGCTTAGTTGGCCACCTAGAGAGTCGGTACTTC